The clone carrying this T cell receptor beta chain was counted at least ten times. Its specificity is unknown. TCRbeta libraries were built with three rounds of nested PCR, modified from ARM-PCR. TCRdb reanalysed the multiplex PCR reads using MiXCR and keeps one entry per CDR3 protein. The sample yields 40,000 to 55,000 distinct CDR3 sequences, 74% seen once. CDR3 length equals 14 residues. V dropped 3 bases and J dropped 2 bases, with 11 bases sitting between them. This sample's RNA came from whole unsorted tissue. This non-tumor lung sample came from over 3 cm beyond the tumor edge. This entry is derived from a study of tumor and adjacent non-tumor tissue in lung cancer. Looking at the study overall: Patients were aged about 31 to 85, nine to eleven men and about 5 women, stage I to III.

Study-wide results and caveats: TCR diversity was significantly greater in tumor than normal lung tissue. Tumor repertoires had a smaller top 100 clone share than normal lung.

V and J are TRBV12-3 or TRBV12-4 and TRBJ2-7; possibly TRBD1 for D (6 bases). The sequenced sample was distant non-tumor lung tissue. The source is an older woman with non-small cell lung cancer. Here the CDR3 DNA reads TGTGCCAGCAGTTTGGACAGTCGAACCTACGAGCAGTACTTC. Protein sequence: CASSLDSRTYEQYF.